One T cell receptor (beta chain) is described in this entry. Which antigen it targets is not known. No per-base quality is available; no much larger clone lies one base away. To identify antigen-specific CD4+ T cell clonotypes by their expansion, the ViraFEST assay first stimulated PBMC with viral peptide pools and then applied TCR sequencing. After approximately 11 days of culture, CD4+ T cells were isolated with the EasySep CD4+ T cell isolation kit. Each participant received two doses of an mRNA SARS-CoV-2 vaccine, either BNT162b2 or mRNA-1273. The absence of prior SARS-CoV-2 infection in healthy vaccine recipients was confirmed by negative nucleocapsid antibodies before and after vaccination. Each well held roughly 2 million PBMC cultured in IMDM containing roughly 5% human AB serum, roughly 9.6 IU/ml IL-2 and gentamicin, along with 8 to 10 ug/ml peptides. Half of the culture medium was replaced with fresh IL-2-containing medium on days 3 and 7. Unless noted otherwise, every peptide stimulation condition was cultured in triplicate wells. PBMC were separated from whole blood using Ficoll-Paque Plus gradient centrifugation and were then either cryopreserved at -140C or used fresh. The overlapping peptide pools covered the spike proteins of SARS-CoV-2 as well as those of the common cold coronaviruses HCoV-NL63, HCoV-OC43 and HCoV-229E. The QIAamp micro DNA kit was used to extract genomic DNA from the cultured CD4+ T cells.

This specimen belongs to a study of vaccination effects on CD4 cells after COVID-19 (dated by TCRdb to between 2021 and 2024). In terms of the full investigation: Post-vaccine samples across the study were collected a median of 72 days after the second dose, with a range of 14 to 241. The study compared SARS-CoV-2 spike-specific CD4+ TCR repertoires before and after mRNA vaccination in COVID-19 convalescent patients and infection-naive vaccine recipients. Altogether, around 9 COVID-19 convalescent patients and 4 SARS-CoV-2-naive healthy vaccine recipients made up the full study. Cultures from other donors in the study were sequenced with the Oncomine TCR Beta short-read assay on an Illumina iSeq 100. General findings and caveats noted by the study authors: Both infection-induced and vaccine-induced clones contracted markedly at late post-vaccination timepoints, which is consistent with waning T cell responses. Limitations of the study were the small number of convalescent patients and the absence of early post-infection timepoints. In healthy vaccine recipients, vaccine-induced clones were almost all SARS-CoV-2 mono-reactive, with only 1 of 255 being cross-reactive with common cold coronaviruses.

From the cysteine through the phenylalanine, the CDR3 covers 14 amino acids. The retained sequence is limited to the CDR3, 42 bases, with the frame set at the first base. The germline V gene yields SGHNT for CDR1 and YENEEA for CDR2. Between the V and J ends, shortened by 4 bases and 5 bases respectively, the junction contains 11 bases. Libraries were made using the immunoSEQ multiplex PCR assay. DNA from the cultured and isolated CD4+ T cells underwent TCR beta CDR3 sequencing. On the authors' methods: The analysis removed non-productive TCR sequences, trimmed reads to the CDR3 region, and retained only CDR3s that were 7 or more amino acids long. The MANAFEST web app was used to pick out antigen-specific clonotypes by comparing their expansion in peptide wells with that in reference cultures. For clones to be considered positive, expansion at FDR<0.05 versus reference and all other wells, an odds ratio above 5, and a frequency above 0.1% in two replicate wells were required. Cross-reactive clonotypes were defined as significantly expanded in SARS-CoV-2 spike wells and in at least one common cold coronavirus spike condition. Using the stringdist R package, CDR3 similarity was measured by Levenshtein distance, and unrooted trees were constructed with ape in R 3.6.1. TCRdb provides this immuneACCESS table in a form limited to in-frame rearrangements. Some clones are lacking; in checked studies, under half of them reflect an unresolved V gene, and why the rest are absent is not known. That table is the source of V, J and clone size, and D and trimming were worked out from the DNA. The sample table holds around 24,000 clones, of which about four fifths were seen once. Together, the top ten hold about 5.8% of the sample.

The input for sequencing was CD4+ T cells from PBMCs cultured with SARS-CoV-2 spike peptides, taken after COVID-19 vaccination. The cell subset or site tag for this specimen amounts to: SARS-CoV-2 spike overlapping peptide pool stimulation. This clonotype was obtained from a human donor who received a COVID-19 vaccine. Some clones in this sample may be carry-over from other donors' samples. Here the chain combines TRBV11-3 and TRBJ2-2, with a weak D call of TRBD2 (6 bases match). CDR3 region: CASSSSRGTGELFF. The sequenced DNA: TGTGCCAGCAGCTCTTCTCGGGGGACCGGGGAGCTGTTTTTT.